Listed here are 17 T cell receptor beta chains from one sample, sequenced in a study of cytomegalovirus exposure and HLA in healthy donors (dated by TCRdb to 2015 to 2018). The library came from the immunoSEQ multiplex PCR assay. For the multiplex PCR, a mixture combining 60 forward primers for TCR Vbeta segments and 13 reverse primers for TCR Jbeta segments was used. TCRdb obtained this table from immuneACCESS and retained in-frame rearrangements with V and J assigned. These tables miss some clones; where compared with another copy, unresolved V genes account for less than half of the shortfall, and the remainder is unexplained. This sample comprises some 150,000 clones, around 10% of them detected only once. The biggest ten clones account for about 6.7% of the sample. Sequencing used PBMCs. These receptors were obtained from a woman between 35 and 50 years old in good health and CMV-seropositive.

This clone came up a few times. The chain joins TRBV5-1 to TRBJ1-1; no clear D gene. This CDR3 comprises 15 residues. CDR1 is SGHRS, CDR2 YFSETQ, per germline. V lost 6 bases and J lost 1, with 16 bases in between. Written as DNA, the CDR3 is TGCGCCAGCACCCCCCGGAGCGGGCCGAACACTGAAGCTTTCTTT. Translating gives CASTPRSGPNTEAFF.

The chain has TRBV19 and TRBJ2-2, with TRBD1 as a possible D gene (5 bases). Germline loops: CDR1 LNHDA, CDR2 SQIVND (reference sequence). The V end lost 3 bases, the J end lost 7 bases, and 12 bases lay between the germline ends. The CDR3 runs 14 residues. The CDR3 nucleotides are TGTGCCAGTAGTATTCAGGGTAGAAGCGGGGAGCTGTTTTTT. The encoded protein is CASSIQGRSGELFF.

V gene TRBV5-4 combines with J gene TRBJ2-7; TRBD1 matches 8 bases. The V segment lost 0 bases and the J segment 4 bases; nucleotides outside the gene matches: 9. CDR1 SGHNT and CDR2 YYREEE come from the germline V gene (reference sequence). CDR3 length: 16 amino acids. CDR3 loop: CASSLGGGQGDYEQYF. For the CDR3, the DNA is TGTGCCAGCAGCTTGGGGGGCGGACAGGGAGATTACGAGCAGTACTTC. Supplemented by reference TRBV5-4 and TRBJ2-7, the full variable domain reads ETGVTQSPTHLIKTRGQQVTLRCSSQSGHNTVSWYQQALGQGPQFIFQYYREEENGRGNFPPRFSGLQFPNYSSELNVNALELDDSALYLCASSLGGGQGDYEQYFGPGTRLTVT.

This clone was seen a handful of times. This rearrangement joins TRBV19 to TRBJ2-3, with D maybe TRBD2 (7 bases). The ends were cut back, 6 bases at V and 1 base at J, with 11 bases in the middle. The CDR3 is 14 amino acids. Germline V CDR1 and CDR2: LNHDA, SQIVND (reference sequence). The CDR3 DNA sequence: TGTGCCAGTAGCGGGGGGCGGGGCACAGATACGCAGTATTTT. Residues: CASSGGRGTDTQYF.

In its sample, this clone was seen many times. The chain couples TRBV5-1 to TRBJ1-1, with D hard to call. V was trimmed by 4 bases and J by 3 bases, leaving 16 bases between them. Germline assignment: CDR1 SGHRS and CDR2 YFSETQ. The CDR3 covers 15 residues. CDR3 residues: CASSPAGAGYTEAFF. DNA for the CDR3: TGCGCCAGCAGCCCTGCGGGTGCGGGGTACACTGAAGCTTTCTTT.

The sample holds a few counts of this clone. CDR3 residues: CASSLVSGNSNQPQHF. CDR3 sequence (DNA): TGTGCCAGCAGCTTAGTTTCGGGGAATAGCAATCAGCCCCAGCATTTT. This chain connects TRBV7-2 to TRBJ1-5, with unresolved D. This CDR3 is 16 amino acids long. V lost 1 base and J lost 0, with 10 bases in between. CDR1 SGHTA and CDR2 FQGNSA come from the germline V gene.

This clone showed up just a few times. The chain couples TRBV7-2 to TRBJ1-3; D remains ambiguous. The CDR3 is made up of 16 amino acids. Germline V CDR1 and CDR2: SGHTA, FQGNSA. V lost 0 bases, J lost 2 bases, and 11 bases lay in between. This chain's CDR3 is CASSLARSRTGNTIYF. CDR3 DNA sequence: TGTGCCAGCAGCTTAGCAAGGTCGAGGACTGGAAACACCATATATTTT.

This rearrangement joins TRBV2 to TRBJ2-5, with 10 positions matching TRBD2. This CDR3 region has 15 residues. The J segment lost 3 bases and the V segment lost 4 bases, leaving 5 bases of the junction unmatched. Germline V gene sequence: CDR1 SNHLY, CDR2 FYNNEI. In DNA, the CDR3 is TGTGCCAGCAGTGGAAGGGGGACTAGCGAAGAGACCCAGTACTTC. Translated, it gives CASSGRGTSEETQYF.

This clone has just a few counts. The CDR3 nucleotides read TGTGCCAGCAGCTCCTCGAGCGGGGGGATGGAGACCCAGTACTTC. It codes for CASSSSSGGMETQYF. This chain links TRBV9 with TRBJ2-5; 9 nucleotides match TRBD2. This CDR3 comprises 15 residues. V trimming: 4 bases; J trimming: 5 bases; junction bases outside the gene matches: 9. Germline V CDR1 and CDR2: SGDLS, YYNGEE.

This clone was detected only a few times. This chain joins TRBV2 and TRBJ2-7, with D possibly being TRBD1 (5 bases). V shed 6 bases and J shed 7 bases, with 13 bases lying between them. Per the germline V gene, CDR1 is SNHLY and CDR2 is FYNNEI. CDR3 size: 12 residues. CDR3 in amino acids: CASRVDSIEQYF. CDR3 DNA: TGTGCCAGCAGAGTAGACAGTATTGAGCAGTACTTC.

Regarding this clone: Distinct nucleotide sequences in the sample also encode this CDR3. The chain joins TRBV2 to TRBJ1-6; 7 positions agree with TRBD1. The germline V gene encodes CDR1 SNHLY and CDR2 FYNNEI. The CDR3 runs to 16 residues. The ends lost 7 bases at V and 3 bases at J; junction bases unmatched: 9. CDR3 amino acids: CASTERGQSYNSPLHF. The CDR3 nucleotides read TGTGCCAGCACCGAGAGGGGGCAGAGCTATAATTCACCCCTCCACTTT.

This clone was seen a few times. The genes are TRBV5-1 and TRBJ2-3; possibly TRBD2 for D (6 bases). CDR3 size: 14 residues. Per the germline V gene, CDR1 is SGHRS and CDR2 is YFSETQ. Trimming cost V 4 bases and J 6 bases, with 15 bases left between them. The DNA for the CDR3 is TGCGCCAGCAGCGGAAGGGACTTGGGGGATACGCAGTATTTT. Translated, it gives CASSGRDLGDTQYF.

This clone was seen a few times. This chain links TRBV7-8 with TRBJ1-1, with TRBD1 as a possible D gene (5 bases). V lost 7 bases to trimming and J lost 4 bases, with 13 bases between them. This CDR3 spans 13 amino acids. Germline-derived CDR1 and CDR2 are SGHVS and FQNEAQ. CDR3 sequence (DNA): TGTGCCAGCAACCTCAGGGAAGGCACTGAAGCTTTCTTT. Translation: CASNLREGTEAFF.

The V call is TRBV4-3, the J call TRBJ2-5; perhaps TRBD1 as D (5 bases). The V gene lost 4 bases and the J gene lost 5 bases, with 11 bases spanning the gap. The germline gives CDR1 LGHNA, CDR2 YSLEER. The CDR3 sequence is 13 residues long. The CDR3 DNA reads as TGCGCCAGCAGCCTCTCGAAGGGGGAGACCCAGTACTTC. Encoded protein: CASSLSKGETQYF.

This clone has only a few counts. The rearrangement joins TRBV5-1 to TRBJ1-1; 10 bases map to TRBD1. Germline assignment: CDR1 SGHRS and CDR2 YFSETQ. V lost 2 bases to trimming and J lost 1 base; unmatched junction nucleotides: 2. CDR3 size: 15 residues. The CDR3 protein is CASSFGTGANTEAFF. CDR3 coding DNA: TGCGCCAGCAGCTTTGGGACAGGGGCGAACACTGAAGCTTTCTTT. The full variable domain, with the rest looked up from reference TRBV5-1 and TRBJ1-1, is KAGVTQTPRYLIKTRGQQVTLSCSPISGHRSVSWYQQTPGQGLQFLFEYFSETQRNKGNFPGRFSGRQFSNSRSEMNVSTLELGDSALYLCASSFGTGANTEAFFGQGTRLTVV.

The chain links TRBV7-9 to TRBJ2-5; D is unresolved. Trimming removed 5 bases at V and 5 bases at J, with 15 bases between. CDR1 SEHNR and CDR2 FQNEAQ come from the germline V gene (reference sequence). The CDR3 loop spans 14 amino acids. Written as DNA, the CDR3 is TGTGCCAGCAGCCCAGGCGTACCTTGGGAGACCCAGTACTTC. Residues: CASSPGVPWETQYF.

This clone was seen more than once but under ten times. The chain has TRBV4-1 and TRBJ1-1, with 7 bases lining up with TRBD1. From germline, CDR1 is MGHRA and CDR2 YSYEKL. J lost 4 bases, V lost 3 bases, and 8 bases had no gene match. The CDR3 contains 15 residues. DNA of the CDR3: TGCGCCAGCAGCCACCCCACAGGGGTCCTCACTGAAGCTTTCTTT. Translating gives CASSHPTGVLTEAFF.